The T cell receptor beta chain described here comes from a study of blood T cell repertoires in COVID-19. Turning to the study itself: T cells, B-cell-depleted T cells, or PBMCs supplied cDNA or gDNA.

Per the study methods: Reference gene primer amplification gave nucleated cell count estimates. Method: immunoSEQ multiplex PCR; TCRdb's copy keeps in-frame clones and lacks some. The D gene and trimming were derived from the DNA, and the V and J assignments and clone size from that table. The table records about 210,000 clones, 65% to 90% of them present only once. CDR3 length equals 15 residues. Germline lookup yields CDR1 LGHDT and CDR2 YNNKEL (reference sequence). Germline trimming cut 1 base from V and 6 bases from J; bases unmatched to any gene: 3. Input material: PBMCs or T cells enriched from blood (not recorded which). The receptor comes from a woman aged 50 to 60 with acute COVID-19. The chain joins TRBV3-1 (or the pseudogene TRBV3-2) to TRBJ1-6, with 7 bases that match TRBD1. CDR3 residues: CASSQGTGVNSPLHF. CDR3 coding DNA: TGTGCCAGCAGCCAAGGGACAGGAGTTAATTCACCCCTCCACTTT.